Listed here are 13 T cell receptor beta chains from one sample, sequenced in a study of OX40 agonist ivuxolimab in advanced cancers. The library was obtained by the immunoSEQ multiplex PCR assay. TCRdb took this table from immuneACCESS and kept in-frame rearrangements with V and J called. Such tables lack part of the clones; where checked against another copy, unresolved V genes explain under half of the gap, and the rest is unexplained. This sample comprises some 48,000 clones, approximately 81% of them detected only once. The top ten hold around 25% of the sample. This material consisted of CD4+ or CD8+ T cells sorted from blood, taken in a trial of the OX40 agonist ivuxolimab. These receptors originate from an adult with an advanced solid tumor such as melanoma, head and neck, liver or kidney cancer.

The J gene is TRBJ2-7, the V gene TRBV7-6; 8 bases are shared with TRBD1. V lost 0 bases and J lost 2; bases outside the gene matches: 3. The CDR3 consists of 15 residues. From germline, CDR1 is SGHVS and CDR2 FNYEAQ. Here the CDR3 DNA reads TGTGCCAGCAGCTTAGCCGGGACAGGCACCTACGAGCAGTACTTC. Translation gives CASSLAGTGTYEQYF.

The chain recombines TRBV11-3 with TRBJ2-1; D possibly corresponds to TRBD1 (5 bases). The V end lost 5 bases, the J end lost 5 bases, and 10 bases lay between the germline ends. The CDR3 consists of 13 residues. The germline gives CDR1 SGHNT, CDR2 YENEEA. CDR3 in DNA: TGTGCCAGCAGCCTCGGACATAACAATGAGCAGTTCTTC. It specifies CASSLGHNNEQFF.

This clone has more than one count but fewer than ten. The rearrangement links TRBV6-1 to TRBJ2-3; TRBD2 aligns across 9 bases. Germline V gives CDR1 MNHNS, CDR2 SASEGT. V lost 3 bases and J lost 5; bases outside the gene matches: 9. The CDR3 length is 16 residues. Here the CDR3 DNA reads TGTGCCAGCAGTGAGCCTGCGGGGGGGCCAGGAGATACGCAGTATTTT. It yields the protein CASSEPAGGPGDTQYF.

This chain uses TRBV29-1 with TRBJ2-1, with D possibly TRBD1 on 6 matching bases. CDR1 SQVTM and CDR2 ANQGSEA come from the germline V gene. V was cut by 7 bases and J by 0 bases, with 13 bases left in between. The CDR3 is 14 residues long. CDR3 residues: CSASTGSSYNEQFF. In nucleotides, the CDR3 is TGCAGCGCGTCAACAGGGAGCTCCTACAATGAGCAGTTCTTC.

The chain carries TRBV7-9 and TRBJ2-2; no definite D call. The CDR3 contains 14 residues. Trimming shortened V by 3 bases and J by 1 base, and 6 bases separated the two germline ends. CDR1 is SEHNR, CDR2 FQNEAQ, per germline (reference sequence). In DNA form, the CDR3 reads TGTGCCAGCAGCTTCGGTAGGAACACCGGGGAGCTGTTTTTT. Translated, it gives CASSFGRNTGELFF.

This clone was recorded at least ten times. The chain joins TRBV6-1 to TRBJ2-7, with TRBD1 identical over 7 bases. The CDR3 has 13 amino acids. Germline V gives CDR1 MNHNS, CDR2 SASEGT. V lost 10 bases and J lost 2; bases outside the gene matches: 8. The CDR3 nucleotides are TGTGCCACCCTTGGGACAGTAACCTACGAGCAGTACTTC. It yields the protein CATLGTVTYEQYF.

The chain has TRBV5-1 and TRBJ2-1; 7 positions agree with TRBD2. The CDR3 is made up of 14 amino acids. V was pared by 4 bases and J by 2 bases, with 3 bases of the junction left unmatched. Germline CDR1 is SGHRS and CDR2 is YFSETQ. DNA of the CDR3: TGCGCCAGCAGCGCTAGCGGAGCCTACAATGAGCAGTTCTTC. This translates into CASSASGAYNEQFF.

The chain has TRBV6-4 and TRBJ2-7; TRBD2 matches at 11 bases. V lost 2 bases, J lost 3 bases, and 3 bases stayed unmatched. Germline V gene lookup returns CDR1 MRHNA and CDR2 SNTAGT. The CDR3 consists of 15 residues. The chain's CDR3 is CASSDQLAGVYEQYF. In DNA, the CDR3 is TGTGCCAGCAGTGACCAACTAGCGGGGGTCTACGAGCAGTACTTC.

J is TRBJ1-2 and V is TRBV7-3; possible D gene TRBD1, 6 bases. This CDR3 contains 15 residues. Trimming removed 4 bases at V and 4 bases at J, with 16 bases between. From germline, CDR1 is SGHTA and CDR2 FQGTGA. The chain's CDR3 is CASSSTTGQGYGYTF. The CDR3 bases are TGTGCCAGCAGCTCAACCACAGGGCAAGGCTATGGCTACACCTTC. Drawing the rest from reference TRBV7-3 and TRBJ1-2, the complete variable domain is GAGVSQTPSNKVTEKGKYVELRCDPISGHTALYWYRQSLGQGPEFLIYFQGTGAADDSGLPNDRFFAVRPEGSVSTLKIQRTERGDSAVYLCASSSTTGQGYGYTFGSGTRLTVV.

This chain uses TRBV7-2 with TRBJ2-5; 8 positions match TRBD1. The J segment lost 4 bases and the V segment lost 5 bases, leaving 6 bases of the junction unmatched. CDR3 size: 14 residues. Germline V gene sequence: CDR1 SGHTA, CDR2 FQGNSA. The chain's CDR3 is CASSKGQGGETQYF. CDR3 DNA: TGTGCCAGCAGCAAAGGACAGGGAGGAGAGACCCAGTACTTC.

The chain joins TRBV28 to TRBJ1-1; 9 bases line up with TRBD1. CDR3 length equals 18 residues. Per germline, CDR1 MDHEN and CDR2 SYDVKM. The V segment lost 2 bases and the J segment 4 bases; nucleotides outside the gene matches: 14. The CDR3 region is CASSLNLPADRGRTEAFF. The CDR3 nucleotides read TGTGCCAGCAGTTTAAACCTTCCCGCGGACAGGGGACGCACTGAAGCTTTCTTT.

The chain has TRBV7-9 and TRBJ2-1; tentative D call: TRBD1 (6 bases). The CDR3 length is 17 residues. V gave up 7 bases and J gave up 1 base, with 20 bases separating them. Germline V gene sequence: CDR1 SEHNR, CDR2 FQNEAQ (reference sequence). Here the CDR3 reads CASILPPSGESYNEQFF. CDR3 sequence (DNA): TGTGCCAGCATCCTACCCCCCTCAGGGGAGTCCTACAATGAGCAGTTCTTC.

This chain uses TRBV13 with TRBJ2-1, with TRBD2 matching over 16 bases. CDR1 and CDR2 (germline): PRHDT, FYEKMQ (reference sequence). This CDR3 has 20 amino acids. V was pared by 3 bases and J by 1 base, with 9 bases of the junction left unmatched. CDR3 bases: TGTGCCAGCAGCTTCCCCCCGGGACTAGCGGGGGGGCCATCCTACAATGAGCAGTTCTTC. This sequence encodes CASSFPPGLAGGPSYNEQFF.